The 16 T cell receptor beta chains below all came from one sample that was sequenced in a study of blood T cell repertoires in COVID-19. Using immunoSEQ multiplex PCR, the repertoire was profiled, and TCRdb retains in-frame clones only, with some absent. Of some 21,000 clones listed, roughly 84% are singletons. The sample comprised peripheral blood. These receptors originate from a man aged 35-49 years with acute or convalescent COVID-19.

The chain combines TRBV4-1 with TRBJ2-5; TRBD1 matches at 9 bases. Germline-derived CDR1 and CDR2 are MGHRA and YSYEKL. V shed 6 bases and J 5 bases; nucleotides not matched to a gene: 13. The CDR3 is made up of 16 amino acids. CDR3 coding DNA: TGCGCCAGCAGACAGGGGGGACAGGGACATCGGGAGACCCAGTACTTC. Its protein product is CASRQGGQGHRETQYF.

V and J are TRBV3-1 (or the pseudogene TRBV3-2) and TRBJ2-5; the D gene is possibly TRBD2 (6 bases). Germline V gene data show CDR1 as LGHDT and CDR2 as YNNKEL (reference sequence). There are 11 residues in the CDR3. Trimming took off 3 bases at V and 7 bases at J, with 6 bases between the two ends. The CDR3 sequence: CASSQGGTQYF. CDR3 in DNA: TGTGCCAGCAGCCAGGGGGGGACCCAGTACTTC.

The chain is built from TRBV5-1 and TRBJ1-2; 7 bases fit TRBD1. Per the germline V gene, CDR1 is SGHRS and CDR2 is YFSETQ. This CDR3 comprises 14 residues. J gave up 6 bases and V 2 bases, and 7 bases lay outside the gene matches. CDR3 sequence: CASSLDRQGHGYTF. CDR3 nucleotides: TGCGCCAGCAGCTTAGACCGACAGGGCCATGGCTACACCTTC.

CDR3 coding DNA: TGTGCCAGCGGACTGACAGGGGAAGGCAATCAGCCCCAGCATTTT. Amino acid sequence: CASGLTGEGNQPQHF. This chain uses TRBV6-5 with TRBJ1-5; 8 nucleotides match TRBD1. The germline V gene encodes CDR1 MNHEY and CDR2 SVGAGI. With 8 bases clipped from V and 2 bases from J, the junction kept 8 bases outside the gene matches. This CDR3 comprises 15 residues.

The V gene is TRBV19, the J gene TRBJ1-2; unclear D gene. CDR1 LNHDA and CDR2 SQIVND come from the germline V gene (reference sequence). Deletions cut 1 base from V and 4 bases from J, with 10 bases between. The CDR3 is 14 amino acids. The CDR3 loop is CASSIGPVIYGYTF. The CDR3 DNA follows: TGTGCCAGTAGTATAGGGCCAGTAATCTATGGCTACACCTTC. The whole variable domain, remainder taken from reference TRBV19 and TRBJ1-2, is DGGITQSPKYLFRKEGQNVTLSCEQNLNHDAMYWYRQDPGQGLRLIYYSQIVNDFQKGDIAEGYSVSREKKESFPLTVTSAQKNPTAFYLCASSIGPVIYGYTFGSGTRLTVV.

This clone showed up just a few times. The V and J genes are TRBV6-6 and TRBJ2-3; TRBD1 matches 11 bases. V lost 7 bases to trimming and J lost 0 bases; unmatched junction nucleotides: 6. There are 16 residues in the CDR3. Looked up from germline, CDR1 is MNHNY and CDR2 is SVGAGI (reference sequence). The CDR3, as DNA: TGTGCCAGCAACCCGCGGGACAGGGGGAGCACAGATACGCAGTATTTT. This translates into CASNPRDRGSTDTQYF.

The chain couples TRBV4-2 to TRBJ1-1, with TRBD1 matching over 10 bases. Per germline, CDR1 LGHNA and CDR2 YNFKEQ. J gave up 3 bases and V 3 bases, and 13 bases lay outside the gene matches. The CDR3 extends over 18 amino acids. The CDR3 bases are TGTGCCAGCAGCCATAAAATTTCCGTGGGGACAGGGGACACTGAAGCTTTCTTT. Protein sequence: CASSHKISVGTGDTEAFF.

This chain links TRBV27 with TRBJ2-7, with 8 nucleotides matching TRBD1. Trimming cost V 8 bases and J 3 bases; bases outside gene matches: 12. Germline-derived CDR1 and CDR2 are MNHEY and SMNVEV (reference sequence). The CDR3 sequence is 15 residues long. CDR3 protein: CASGGQVVDFYEQYF. The DNA for the CDR3 is TGTGCCAGCGGGGGACAGGTGGTCGATTTCTACGAGCAGTACTTC.

This rearrangement joins TRBV6-1 to TRBJ1-3, with TRBD1 matching over 8 bases. V lost 1 base to trimming and J lost 1 base; unmatched junction nucleotides: 0. This CDR3 has 15 residues. Germline assignment: CDR1 MNHNS and CDR2 SASEGT. In DNA, the CDR3 is TGTGCCAGCAGTGAAGGGGACAGGTCTGGAAACACCATATATTTT. Protein product: CASSEGDRSGNTIYF.

The gene calls are TRBV3-1 (or the pseudogene TRBV3-2) and TRBJ2-6, with no clear D. Trimming removed 6 bases from V and 0 bases from J, with 9 bases in between. The germline CDR1 and CDR2 sequences are LGHDT and YNNKEL (reference sequence). There are 15 residues in the CDR3. CDR3 in amino acids: CASSPTFSGANVLTF. In nucleotides, the CDR3 is TGTGCCAGCAGTCCGACATTCTCTGGGGCCAACGTCCTGACTTTC.

The chain is built from TRBV27 and TRBJ1-5; 7 positions match TRBD1. This CDR3 has 14 amino acids. V shed 6 bases, J shed 4 bases, and the junction held 6 bases outside the gene matches. The germline CDR1 and CDR2 sequences are MNHEY and SMNVEV (reference sequence). The DNA for the CDR3 is TGTGCCAGCAGGACAGGGTTAGCGAATCAGCCCCAGCATTTT. This sequence encodes CASRTGLANQPQHF.

The chain links TRBV14 to TRBJ2-5; the match to TRBD1 covers 11 bases. Germline CDR1 is SGHDN and CDR2 is FVKESK. V shed 7 bases, J shed 5 bases, and the junction held 9 bases outside the gene matches. The CDR3 runs to 15 residues. CDR3 nucleotides: TGTGCCAGCACCTATGGACAGGGGGCTTGGGAGACCCAGTACTTC. Residues: CASTYGQGAWETQYF.

This clone came up once. CDR3 loop: CASSYWTGRTGELFF. CDR3 coding DNA: TGCGCCAGCAGCTACTGGACAGGGAGGACCGGGGAGCTGTTTTTT. The chain uses TRBV5-1 and TRBJ2-2; 8 bases match TRBD1. V lost 3 bases to trimming and J lost 5 bases; unmatched junction nucleotides: 6. CDR3 length: 15 residues. Looked up from germline, CDR1 is SGHRS and CDR2 is YFSETQ.

The chain uses TRBV29-1 and TRBJ2-7; TRBD1 is a possible D gene (6 bases). The V end lost 6 bases, the J end lost 0 bases, and 12 bases lay between the germline ends. This CDR3 region has 13 residues. The germline gives CDR1 SQVTM, CDR2 ANQGSEA. This CDR3 is CSVAGAYSYEQYF. As DNA, the CDR3 is TGCAGCGTAGCAGGGGCCTACTCCTACGAGCAGTACTTC.

The chain recombines TRBV3-1 (or the pseudogene TRBV3-2) with TRBJ1-5, with 8 bases that match TRBD1. V dropped 3 bases and J dropped 2; count of bases not matched to a gene: 3. The CDR3 is made up of 15 amino acids. Germline V gene lookup returns CDR1 LGHDT and CDR2 YNNKEL (reference sequence). The CDR3 spells CASSHGTGRNQPQHF. In DNA form, the CDR3 reads TGTGCCAGCAGCCACGGGACAGGACGCAATCAGCCCCAGCATTTT.

This clone appeared a few times. The chain links TRBV7-2 to TRBJ2-2; 10 bases are a match to TRBD2. J gave up 1 base and V 4 bases, and 6 bases lay outside the gene matches. The CDR3 contains 17 residues. Germline lookup yields CDR1 SGHTA and CDR2 FQGNSA. The CDR3 nucleotides read TGTGCCAGCAGCTCATCTAGCGGGAGAGAGAACACCGGGGAGCTGTTTTTT. It yields the protein CASSSSSGRENTGELFF.